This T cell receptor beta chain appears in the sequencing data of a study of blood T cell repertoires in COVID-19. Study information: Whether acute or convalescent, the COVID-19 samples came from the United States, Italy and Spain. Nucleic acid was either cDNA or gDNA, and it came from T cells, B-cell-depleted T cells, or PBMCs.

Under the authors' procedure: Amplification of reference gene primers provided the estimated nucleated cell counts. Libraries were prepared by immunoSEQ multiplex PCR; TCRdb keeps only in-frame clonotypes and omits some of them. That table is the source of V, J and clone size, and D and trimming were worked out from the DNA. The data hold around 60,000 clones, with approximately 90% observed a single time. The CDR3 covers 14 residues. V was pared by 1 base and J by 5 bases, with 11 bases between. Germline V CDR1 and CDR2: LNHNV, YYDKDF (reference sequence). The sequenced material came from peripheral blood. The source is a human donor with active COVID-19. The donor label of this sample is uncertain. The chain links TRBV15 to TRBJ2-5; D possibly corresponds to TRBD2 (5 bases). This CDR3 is CATSRVGREETQYF. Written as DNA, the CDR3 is TGTGCCACCAGCAGAGTGGGTAGGGAGGAGACCCAGTACTTC.